The 26 T cell receptor beta chains in this list originate from one sample, sequenced in a study of Graves' ophthalmopathy and Graves' hyperthyroidism. RNA transcripts yielded amplified TCR beta CDR3 regions. HTBI primers primed a first-round RT-PCR, and a second-round multiplex PCR followed. One entry per CDR3 protein results from TCRdb running MiXCR on the multiplex PCR reads. Here the sample spans some 520,000 distinct CDR3 sequences, approximately 15% being singletons. The sequencing sample was made of blood. Every receptor here comes from a woman aged 25 to 39 with Graves' ophthalmopathy.

This chain joins TRBV2 and TRBJ1-6; D unresolved. Germline V lookup: CDR1 SNHLY, CDR2 FYNNEI. This CDR3 has 13 residues. V was trimmed by 5 bases and J by 7 bases, leaving 9 bases between them. CDR3 protein: CASSQTENSPLHF. In DNA form, the CDR3 reads TGTGCCAGCAGTCAGACGGAGAATTCACCCCTCCACTTT.

The V call is TRBV2, the J call TRBJ1-6; D call uncertain. The ends were cut back, 8 bases at V and 0 bases at J, with 11 bases in the middle. Germline V CDR1 and CDR2: SNHLY, FYNNEI. The CDR3 extends over 15 amino acids. This CDR3 reads CASARQSSYNSPLHF. The DNA of the CDR3 is TGTGCCAGCGCCCGTCAGAGCTCCTATAATTCACCCCTCCACTTT.

There are many counts of this clonotype. V usage is TRBV20-1 and J usage is TRBJ2-5; tentative D call: TRBD2 (7 bases). V was clipped by 1 base and J by 5 bases, with 14 bases between them. The CDR3 totals 14 residues. CDR1 DFQATT and CDR2 SNEGSKA come from the germline V gene (reference sequence). CDR3 DNA sequence: TGCAGTGCTAGAGGGGTGGGGGGGGCCGAGACCCAGTACTTC. Residues: CSARGVGGAETQYF.

This clonotype was observed at least ten times. The V gene is TRBV6-1, the J gene TRBJ2-2; no clear D gene. V gave up 3 bases and J gave up 1 base, with 9 bases separating them. The CDR3 sequence is 15 residues long. Germline V gene sequence: CDR1 MNHNS, CDR2 SASEGT. The CDR3 region is CASSDYGMNTGELFF. The CDR3 DNA follows: TGTGCCAGCAGTGACTACGGAATGAACACCGGGGAGCTGTTTTTT.

Notes on this clonotype: An end of the junction does not agree with germline; a read error may underlie this. The CDR3 protein is CAGSQAGQGSLYEQYF. CDR3 sequence (DNA): TGCGCCGGCAGCCAAGCGGGACAGGGGTCGCTCTACGAGCAGTACTTC. The chain has TRBV4-1 and TRBJ2-7, with 10 bases aligning to TRBD1. Germline CDR1 and CDR2: MGHRA and YSYEKL. This CDR3 comprises 16 residues.

This clonotype was counted at least ten times. The chain links TRBV6-5 to TRBJ2-1; possibly TRBD1 or TRBD2 for D (5 bases each). The V end lost 4 bases, the J end lost 3 bases, and 10 bases lay between the germline ends. Germline values: CDR1 MNHEY, CDR2 SVGAGI. The CDR3 contains 14 residues. The chain's CDR3 is CASSLGDSYNEQFF. The CDR3 DNA follows: TGTGCCAGCAGTTTGGGAGACAGCTACAATGAGCAGTTCTTC.

This clonotype was counted at least ten times. The genes are TRBV28 and TRBJ1-5, with D possibly being TRBD1 (5 bases). This CDR3 is built from 17 residues. V lost 5 bases and J lost 1, with 18 bases in between. Germline-derived CDR1 and CDR2 are MDHEN and SYDVKM. The CDR3: CASSPNWGGNSNQPQHF. The CDR3 nucleotides are TGTGCCAGCAGTCCCAACTGGGGGGGTAACAGCAATCAGCCCCAGCATTTT.

This clonotype was observed many times. The chain is built from TRBV5-1 and TRBJ2-2; tentative D call: TRBD1 (5 bases). Per the germline V gene, CDR1 is SGHRS and CDR2 is YFSETQ. CDR3 length equals 15 residues. V dropped 3 bases and J dropped 2 bases, with 11 bases sitting between them. The DNA for the CDR3 is TGCGCCAGCAGCTCCCCCGACAGTAACACCGGGGAGCTGTTTTTT. It translates to CASSSPDSNTGELFF.

This clonotype was detected only a few times. A much larger clone is a single base away; this may be a read error. The CDR3 ends on some other residue instead of the conserved phenylalanine or tryptophan, so this is likely a read error. The V and J genes are TRBV28 and TRBJ1-5; weak D call: TRBD1 (5 bases). Germline V gene sequence: CDR1 MDHEN, CDR2 SYDVKM. The CDR3 extends over 16 amino acids. V lost 5 bases and J lost 7, with 21 bases in between. The CDR3 DNA sequence: TGTGCCAGCAGTCCAAGATACCAGGGAGCGTGGCAGCCCCAGCATTTG. Protein: CASSPRYQGAWQPQHL.

This clonotype was recorded many times. The CDR3 spells CAMTGTSTGELFF. The CDR3 DNA sequence: TGTGCCATGACCGGGACTTCCACCGGGGAGCTGTTTTTT. The chain couples TRBV10-3 to TRBJ2-2; D is perhaps TRBD2 (6 bases). The CDR3 consists of 13 residues. The ends were cut back, 9 bases at V and 4 bases at J, with 12 bases in the middle. From germline, CDR1 is ENHRY and CDR2 SYGVKD.

This chain connects TRBV29-1 to TRBJ2-7; the D is unclear. V shed 7 bases and J shed 4 bases, with 11 bases lying between them. CDR1 is SQVTM, CDR2 ANQGSEA, per germline. The CDR3 extends over 11 amino acids. DNA for the CDR3: TGCAGCGCAGAAGGGCAGTACGAGCAGTACTTC. Translating gives CSAEGQYEQYF.

This clonotype was observed many times. The chain links TRBV2 to TRBJ2-5; D remains unclear. The CDR3 consists of 13 residues. Per the germline V gene, CDR1 is SNHLY and CDR2 is FYNNEI. Trimming took off 7 bases at V and 5 bases at J, with 14 bases between the two ends. Here the CDR3 DNA reads TGTGCCAGCACGAAGGACCGACACGAGACCCAGTACTTC. This translates into CASTKDRHETQYF.

This clonotype was detected many times. This chain links TRBV12-3 or TRBV12-4 with TRBJ1-3; unclear D gene. The CDR3 spans 15 residues. Trimming left V 2 bases short and J 0 bases short, with 8 bases between. CDR3 in amino acids: CASSLRINSGNTIYF. Written as DNA, the CDR3 is TGTGCCAGCAGTTTACGAATAAACTCTGGAAACACCATATATTTT.

This clonotype was counted ten times or more. V gene TRBV28 combines with J gene TRBJ2-5; 7 nucleotides line up with TRBD2. Germline V lookup: CDR1 MDHEN, CDR2 SYDVKM. The CDR3 consists of 14 residues. The ends lost 3 bases at V and 4 bases at J; junction bases unmatched: 5. The CDR3, as DNA: TGTGCCAGCAGTTTTGCGCGGGGGAGAGAGACCCAGTACTTC. Its protein product is CASSFARGRETQYF.

This clonotype was seen more than once but under ten times. This sequence joins TRBV6-1 and TRBJ2-5, with D perhaps given as TRBD1 or TRBD2 (5 bases each). The CDR3 is made up of 13 amino acids. The germline V gene encodes CDR1 MNHNS and CDR2 SASEGT. The ends were cut back, 7 bases at V and 5 bases at J, with 14 bases in the middle. CDR3 DNA sequence: TGTGCCAGCATCCGGGACCTTAGGGAGACCCAGTACTTC. It codes for CASIRDLRETQYF.

The chain links TRBV3-1 to TRBJ2-7; 11 positions match TRBD2. V shed 3 bases, J shed 3 bases, and the junction held 4 bases outside the gene matches. The CDR3 has 15 amino acids. CDR1 LGHDT and CDR2 YNNKEL come from the germline V gene (reference sequence). Here the CDR3 reads CASSHAGLAVYEQYF. CDR3 DNA sequence: TGTGCCAGCAGCCACGCGGGACTAGCGGTCTACGAGCAGTACTTC.

This clonotype was picked up a small number of times. The chain employs TRBV9 and TRBJ1-3; D ambiguous. The ends were cut back, 5 bases at V and 1 base at J, with 13 bases in the middle. The CDR3 has 15 amino acids. From germline, CDR1 is SGDLS and CDR2 YYNGEE. In nucleotides, the CDR3 is TGTGCCAGCAGTGGAAAAGGGAGGTCTGGAAACACCATATATTTT. Its protein product is CASSGKGRSGNTIYF.

This clonotype was observed at least ten times. The chain recombines TRBV11-2 with TRBJ2-5; the D gene is possibly TRBD1 (5 bases). The germline V and J ends were trimmed by 1 base and 5 bases, with 17 bases remaining between them. This CDR3 region has 16 residues. Germline assignment: CDR1 SGHAT and CDR2 FQNNGV. The CDR3 nucleotides are TGTGCCAGCAGCTTAGGCCATGGGGCCCGGGCCGAGACCCAGTACTTC. This sequence encodes CASSLGHGARAETQYF. The entire variable domain, with the rest obtained from reference TRBV11-2 and TRBJ2-5, is as follows: EAGVAQSPRYKIIEKRQSVAFWCNPISGHATLYWYQQILGQGPKLLIQFQNNGVVDDSQLPKDRFSAERLKGVDSTLKIQPAKLEDSAVYLCASSLGHGARAETQYFGPGTRLLVL.

This clonotype has at least ten counts. The gene calls are TRBV6-4 and TRBJ2-7; 11 bases align to TRBD2. Germline lookup yields CDR1 MRHNA and CDR2 SNTAGT. CDR3 size: 19 residues. V shed 0 bases and J 0 bases; nucleotides not matched to a gene: 10. The CDR3: CASSDSGTSGKGTSYEQYF. CDR3 nucleotide sequence: TGTGCCAGCAGTGACTCTGGGACTAGCGGAAAGGGGACCTCCTACGAGCAGTACTTC.

This clonotype was observed a handful of times. This chain uses TRBV19 with TRBJ2-5; D may correspond to TRBD1 or TRBD2 (5 bases each). Trimming cost V 5 bases and J 3 bases, with 7 bases left between them. This CDR3 region has 12 residues. The V gene's germline CDR1 is LNHDA and CDR2 SQIVND (reference sequence). CDR3 in amino acids: CASSWGKETQYF. The CDR3 nucleotides are TGTGCCAGTAGTTGGGGGAAAGAGACCCAGTACTTC.

This clonotype was observed a handful of times. The chain combines TRBV5-5 with TRBJ2-7; 9 positions match TRBD1. J lost 5 bases, V lost 2 bases, and 5 bases had no gene match. The CDR3 is 14 residues long. Germline CDR1 SGHKS, CDR2 YYEKEE (reference sequence). The CDR3 here is CASSLQGALNEQYF. In DNA form, the CDR3 reads TGTGCCAGCAGCTTACAGGGGGCGTTGAACGAGCAGTACTTC.

The chain uses TRBV27 and TRBJ2-7; TRBD2 aligns across 10 bases. Germline V gives CDR1 MNHEY, CDR2 SMNVEV (reference sequence). There are 15 residues in the CDR3. After removal of 0 bases from V and 7 bases from J, the junction contained 6 bases not matched to a gene. CDR3 loop: CASSLSASGRGEQYF. CDR3 bases: TGTGCCAGCAGTTTATCAGCTAGCGGGAGAGGTGAGCAGTACTTC.

This clonotype was observed many times. The CDR3 protein is CASSLGRDHSYEQYF. The CDR3 coding sequence is TGTGCCAGCAGTTTAGGGCGGGACCACTCCTACGAGCAGTACTTC. V usage is TRBV28 and J usage is TRBJ2-7; D may be TRBD2 (6 bases). The CDR3 runs to 15 residues. Looked up from germline, CDR1 is MDHEN and CDR2 is SYDVKM. Between the trimmed V and J ends, which lost 2 bases and 0 bases, there was a span of 11 bases.

This clonotype came up a few times. The chain recombines TRBV30 with TRBJ1-3; D gene unclear. The CDR3 length is 10 residues. Germline CDR1 GTSNPN, CDR2 SVGIG (reference sequence). The V end was cut by 8 bases, the J end by 7 bases, with 9 bases between. The CDR3 reads CAGQKNTIYF. The DNA for the CDR3 is TGTGCCGGCCAAAAGAACACCATATATTTT.

On this clonotype itself: A read error is possible here, since a much larger clone lies one base away. Because the CDR3 is missing its conserved closing phenylalanine or tryptophan, this is likely a read error. The chain joins TRBV7-2 to TRBJ1-1; tentative D call: TRBD1 (5 bases). In germline, CDR1 is SGHTA, CDR2 FQGNSA. The CDR3 covers 14 residues. V was pared by 3 bases and J by 4 bases, with 12 bases between. The CDR3 region is CASSFDRRGTEAFS. The CDR3 nucleotides read TGTGCCAGCAGCTTTGACAGACGGGGCACTGAAGCTTTCTCT.

This clonotype occurred a few times. The chain combines TRBV28 with TRBJ1-2; 9 bases map to TRBD1. Germline V gene data show CDR1 as MDHEN and CDR2 as SYDVKM. The CDR3 spans 16 residues. The J segment lost 5 bases and the V segment lost 5 bases, leaving 12 bases of the junction unmatched. CDR3 bases: TGTGCCAGCAGTGTAAACCTCGGGACAGGGAATTATGGCTACACCTTC. The encoded protein is CASSVNLGTGNYGYTF.